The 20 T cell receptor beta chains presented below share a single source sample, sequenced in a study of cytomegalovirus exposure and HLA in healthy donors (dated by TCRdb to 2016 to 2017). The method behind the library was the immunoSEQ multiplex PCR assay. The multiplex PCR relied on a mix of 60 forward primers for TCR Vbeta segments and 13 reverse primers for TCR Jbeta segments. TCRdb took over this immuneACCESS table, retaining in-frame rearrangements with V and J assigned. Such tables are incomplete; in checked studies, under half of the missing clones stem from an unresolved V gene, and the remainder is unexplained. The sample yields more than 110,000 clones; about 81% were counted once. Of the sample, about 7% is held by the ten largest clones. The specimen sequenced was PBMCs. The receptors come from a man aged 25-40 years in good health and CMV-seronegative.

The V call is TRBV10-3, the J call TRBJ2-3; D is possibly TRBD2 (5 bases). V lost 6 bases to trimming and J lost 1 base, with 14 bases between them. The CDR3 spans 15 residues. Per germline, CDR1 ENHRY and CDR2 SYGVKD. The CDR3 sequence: CAIRREGSGTDTQYF. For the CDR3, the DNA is TGTGCCATCAGGAGAGAGGGTTCGGGCACAGATACGCAGTATTTT.

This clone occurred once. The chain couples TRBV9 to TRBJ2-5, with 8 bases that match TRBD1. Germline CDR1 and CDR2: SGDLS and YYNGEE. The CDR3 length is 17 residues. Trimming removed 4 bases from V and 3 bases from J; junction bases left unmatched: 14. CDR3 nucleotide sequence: TGTGCCAGCAGCACAGGTGTGGGGAGGACAGGGAAAGAGACCCAGTACTTC. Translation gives CASSTGVGRTGKETQYF.

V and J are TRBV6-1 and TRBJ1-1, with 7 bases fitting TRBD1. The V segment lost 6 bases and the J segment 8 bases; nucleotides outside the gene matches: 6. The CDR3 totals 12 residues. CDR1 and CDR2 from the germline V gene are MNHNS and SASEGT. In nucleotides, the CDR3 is TGTGCCAGCAGCCCCGGGACAGCCGAAGCTTTCTTT. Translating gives CASSPGTAEAFF.

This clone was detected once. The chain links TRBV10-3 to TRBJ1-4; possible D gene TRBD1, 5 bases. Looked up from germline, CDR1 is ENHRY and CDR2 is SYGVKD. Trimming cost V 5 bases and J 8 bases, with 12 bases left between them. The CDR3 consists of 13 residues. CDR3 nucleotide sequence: TGTGCCATCAGTTCAGGGCCAGAGGAAAAACTGTTTTTT. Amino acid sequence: CAISSGPEEKLFF.

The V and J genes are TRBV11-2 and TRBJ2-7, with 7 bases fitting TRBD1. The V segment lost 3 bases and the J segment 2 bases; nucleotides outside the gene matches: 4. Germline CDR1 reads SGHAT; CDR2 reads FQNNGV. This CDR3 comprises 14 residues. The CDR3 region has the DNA TGTGCCAGCAGCTTCACCCAGGGGGCCTACGAGCAGTACTTC. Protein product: CASSFTQGAYEQYF.

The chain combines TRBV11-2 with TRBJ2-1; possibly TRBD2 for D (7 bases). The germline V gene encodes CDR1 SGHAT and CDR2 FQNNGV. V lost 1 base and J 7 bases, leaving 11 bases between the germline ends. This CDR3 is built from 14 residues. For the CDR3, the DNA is TGTGCCAGCAGCTTAGCGGGGGGCCTTAATGAGCAGTTCTTC. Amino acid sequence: CASSLAGGLNEQFF.

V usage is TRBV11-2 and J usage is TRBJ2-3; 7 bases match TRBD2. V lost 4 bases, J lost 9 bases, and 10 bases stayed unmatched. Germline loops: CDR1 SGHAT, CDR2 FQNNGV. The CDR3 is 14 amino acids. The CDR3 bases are TGTGCCAGCAGCTCCACCCGTGGGCGGGGGACGCAGTATTTT. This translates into CASSSTRGRGTQYF.

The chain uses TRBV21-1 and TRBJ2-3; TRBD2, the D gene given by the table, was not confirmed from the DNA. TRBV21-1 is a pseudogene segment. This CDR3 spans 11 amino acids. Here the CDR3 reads CASSNADTQYF. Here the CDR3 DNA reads TGTGCCAGCAGCAACGCAGATACGCAGTATTTT.

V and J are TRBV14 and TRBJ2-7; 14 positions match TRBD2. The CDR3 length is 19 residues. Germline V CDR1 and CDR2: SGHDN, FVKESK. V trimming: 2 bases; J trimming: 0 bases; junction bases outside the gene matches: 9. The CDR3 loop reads CASSQRTSGGPPNSYEQYF. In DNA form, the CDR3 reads TGTGCCAGCAGCCAACGGACTAGCGGGGGGCCGCCAAACTCCTACGAGCAGTACTTC.

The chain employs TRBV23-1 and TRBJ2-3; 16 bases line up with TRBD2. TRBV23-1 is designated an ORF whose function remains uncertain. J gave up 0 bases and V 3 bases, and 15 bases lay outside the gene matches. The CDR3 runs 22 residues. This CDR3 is CASSHASGTSGRAIPSTDTQYF. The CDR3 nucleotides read TGCGCCAGCAGTCATGCCTCCGGGACTAGCGGGAGGGCTATTCCTAGCACAGATACGCAGTATTTT.

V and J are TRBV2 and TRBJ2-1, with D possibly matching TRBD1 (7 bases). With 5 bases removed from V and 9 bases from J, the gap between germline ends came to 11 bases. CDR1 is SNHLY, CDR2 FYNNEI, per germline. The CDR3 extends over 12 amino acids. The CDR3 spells CASSFQGGEQFF. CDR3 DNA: TGTGCCAGCAGTTTCCAGGGGGGTGAGCAGTTCTTC.

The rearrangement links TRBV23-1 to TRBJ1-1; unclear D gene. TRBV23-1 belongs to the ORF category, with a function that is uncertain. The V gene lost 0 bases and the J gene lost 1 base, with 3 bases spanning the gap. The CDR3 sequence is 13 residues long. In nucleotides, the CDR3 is TGCGCCAGCAGTCAATCGCGGAACACTGAAGCTTTCTTT. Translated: CASSQSRNTEAFF.

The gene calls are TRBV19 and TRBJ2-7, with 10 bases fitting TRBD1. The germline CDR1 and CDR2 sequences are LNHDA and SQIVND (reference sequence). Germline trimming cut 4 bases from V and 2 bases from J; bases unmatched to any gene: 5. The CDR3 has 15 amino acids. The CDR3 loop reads CASSSYGTGAYEQYF. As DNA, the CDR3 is TGTGCCAGTAGTAGCTACGGGACAGGGGCCTACGAGCAGTACTTC.

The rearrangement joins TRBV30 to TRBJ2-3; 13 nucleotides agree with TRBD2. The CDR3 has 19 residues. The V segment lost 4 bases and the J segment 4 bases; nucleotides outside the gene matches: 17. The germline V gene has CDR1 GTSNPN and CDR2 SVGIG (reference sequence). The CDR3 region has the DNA TGTGCCTGGAATCATGCCTCACTAGCGGGAGGGCTCGACTCAGATACGCAGTATTTT. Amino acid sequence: CAWNHASLAGGLDSDTQYF.

For the CDR3, the DNA is TGCGCCAGCAGCCAAGAACAGGGAATAATTGAAAAACTGTTTTTT. Residues: CASSQEQGIIEKLFF. This chain joins TRBV5-1 and TRBJ1-4, with a possible D match to TRBD1 (6 bases). CDR1 SGHRS and CDR2 YFSETQ come from the germline V gene. This CDR3 region has 15 residues. The ends were cut back, 4 bases at V and 7 bases at J, with 17 bases in the middle.

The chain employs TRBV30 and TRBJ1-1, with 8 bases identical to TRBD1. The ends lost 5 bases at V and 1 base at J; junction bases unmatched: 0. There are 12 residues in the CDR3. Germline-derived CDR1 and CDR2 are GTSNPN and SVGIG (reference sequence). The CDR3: CAWGQGNTEAFF. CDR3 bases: TGTGCCTGGGGACAGGGGAACACTGAAGCTTTCTTT. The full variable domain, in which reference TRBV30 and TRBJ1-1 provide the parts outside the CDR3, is SQTIHQWPATLVQPVGSPLSLECTVEGTSNPNLYWYRQAAGRGLQLLFYSVGIGQISSEVPQNLSASRPQDRQFILSSKKLLLSDSGFYLCAWGQGNTEAFFGQGTRLTVV.

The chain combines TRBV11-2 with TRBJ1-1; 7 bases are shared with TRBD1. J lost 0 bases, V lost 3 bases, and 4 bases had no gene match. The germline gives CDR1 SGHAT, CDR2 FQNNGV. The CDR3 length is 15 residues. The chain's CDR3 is CASSFSGQMNTEAFF. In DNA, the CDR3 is TGTGCCAGCAGCTTTTCGGGACAGATGAACACTGAAGCTTTCTTT. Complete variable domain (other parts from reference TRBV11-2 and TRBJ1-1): EAGVAQSPRYKIIEKRQSVAFWCNPISGHATLYWYQQILGQGPKLLIQFQNNGVVDDSQLPKDRFSAERLKGVDSTLKIQPAKLEDSAVYLCASSFSGQMNTEAFFGQGTRLTVV.

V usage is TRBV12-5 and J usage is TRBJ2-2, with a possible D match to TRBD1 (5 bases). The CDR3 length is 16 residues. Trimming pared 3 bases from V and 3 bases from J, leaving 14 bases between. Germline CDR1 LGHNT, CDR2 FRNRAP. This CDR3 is CASGFQGYRDTGELFF. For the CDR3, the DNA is TGTGCTAGTGGTTTTCAGGGTTATAGAGACACCGGGGAGCTGTTTTTT. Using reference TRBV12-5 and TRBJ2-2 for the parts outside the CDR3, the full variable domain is DARVTQTPRHKVTEMGQEVTMRCQPILGHNTVFWYRQTMMQGLELLAYFRNRAPLDDSGMPKDRFSAEMPDATLATLKIQPSEPRDSAVYFCASGFQGYRDTGELFFGEGSRLTVL.

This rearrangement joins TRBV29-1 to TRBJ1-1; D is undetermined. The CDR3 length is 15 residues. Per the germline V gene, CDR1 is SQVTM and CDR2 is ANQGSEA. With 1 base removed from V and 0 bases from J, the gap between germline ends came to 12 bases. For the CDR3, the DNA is TGCAGCGTTGAAGGGCGGAAGAGCCTGAACACTGAAGCTTTCTTT. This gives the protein CSVEGRKSLNTEAFF.

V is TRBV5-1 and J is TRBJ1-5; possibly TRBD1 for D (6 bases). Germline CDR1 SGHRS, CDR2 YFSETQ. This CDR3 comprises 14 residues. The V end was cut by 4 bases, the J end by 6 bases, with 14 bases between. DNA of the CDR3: TGCGCCAGCAGCGCGGGGGCGGAAGGTCAGCCCCAGCATTTT. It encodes CASSAGAEGQPQHF. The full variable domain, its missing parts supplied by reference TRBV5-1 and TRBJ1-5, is KAGVTQTPRYLIKTRGQQVTLSCSPISGHRSVSWYQQTPGQGLQFLFEYFSETQRNKGNFPGRFSGRQFSNSRSEMNVSTLELGDSALYLCASSAGAEGQPQHFGDGTRLSIL.